This T cell receptor (beta chain) comes out of a study of shared clonotypes between healthy human individuals. Of note for this clone: The antigen is undetermined.

CD8 memory merged CD45RO+ cells and CCR7-negative CD45RA+ TemRA cells into one population. Overall study findings and caveats: How much donors shared clonotypes was expected to be affected by sequencing depth.

Every subset had its genomic DNA shared out evenly among several immunoSEQ plates. The repertoire was sequenced with immunoSEQ multiplex PCR; TCRdb's copy has only in-frame clones and lacks some. In the table there are hundreds of thousands of clones, 90% to 98% of which are singletons. The sequencing sample was made of memory CD8+ T cells sorted from blood. Specified subset: CD45RO+ cells pooled with CCR7-negative TemRA cells. This receptor was obtained from a young man in good health.

The CDR3 spells CASSQLVLMNTEAFF. CDR3 in DNA: TGCGCCAGCAGCCAATTGGTACTCATGAACACTGAAGCTTTCTTT. The chain carries TRBV4-1 and TRBJ1-1; D is unresolved. The CDR3 is 15 residues long. Germline CDR1 MGHRA, CDR2 YSYEKL. With 2 bases removed from V and 0 bases from J, the gap between germline ends came to 10 bases.